The rows below give T cell receptor beta chains drawn from one sample of a study of blood T cell repertoires in COVID-19. Libraries were prepared by immunoSEQ multiplex PCR; TCRdb keeps only in-frame clonotypes and omits some of them. The table lists approximately 280,000 clones, over 75% of them singletons. The source material was peripheral blood. These receptors all come from a woman in her 70s with acute or convalescent COVID-19. Each CDR3 is given with its conserved first and last residue. A D gene is named only where the DNA matches it firmly. The size entry is marked missing in some rows and otherwise reads once, few, many or a size class.

v_gene: TRBV18
d_gene: .
abundance: once
j_gene: TRBJ1-6
CDR3nt: TGTGCCAGCTCACCACCGTCGGCGGGAGATAATTCACCCCTCCACTTT
CDR3aa: CASSPPSAGDNSPLHF

v_gene: TRBV2
d_gene: .
abundance: .
j_gene: TRBJ1-2
CDR3nt: TGTGCCAGCCAGAAGGGAGGGGCCGACTATGGCTACACCTTC
CDR3aa: CASQKGGADYGYTF

v_gene: TRBV5-5
d_gene: .
abundance: .
j_gene: TRBJ2-5
CDR3nt: TGTGCCAGCAGCCTACAGGGGGGGGCCCCGGAGTACTTC
CDR3aa: CASSLQGGAPEYF

v_gene: TRBV4-2
d_gene: .
abundance: .
j_gene: TRBJ1-5
CDR3nt: TGTGCCAGCAGCCGCGGACGGGATGGCGGTCAGCCCCAGCATTTT
CDR3aa: CASSRGRDGGQPQHF

v_gene: TRBV10-3
d_gene: TRBD1
abundance: .
j_gene: TRBJ2-2
CDR3nt: TGTGCCATCAAGGGACAGGGGGCGGCCGGGGAGCTGTTTTTT
CDR3aa: CAIKGQGAAGELFF

v_gene: TRBV7-3
d_gene: .
abundance: .
j_gene: TRBJ2-1
CDR3nt: TGTGCCAGCAGCGCCTCGACTCGGAATGAGCAGTTCTTC
CDR3aa: CASSASTRNEQFF

v_gene: TRBV18
d_gene: .
abundance: .
j_gene: TRBJ1-2
CDR3nt: TGTGCCAGCTCAAAGACTGAAGGACAATTCGGTGGCTACACCTTC
CDR3aa: CASSKTEGQFGGYTF

v_gene: TRBV6-1
d_gene: .
abundance: .
j_gene: TRBJ1-1
CDR3nt: TGTGCCAGCAGTGAAGCCCGGGGAGGGGAAGCTTTCTTT
CDR3aa: CASSEARGGEAFF

v_gene: TRBV6-1
d_gene: TRBD1
abundance: .
j_gene: TRBJ2-2
CDR3nt: TGTGCCAGCAGTGAGAGAACAGGGGTTGGCACCGGGGAGCTGTTTTTT
CDR3aa: CASSERTGVGTGELFF

v_gene: TRBV20-1
d_gene: .
abundance: .
j_gene: TRBJ1-4
CDR3nt: TGCAGTGCTAGTGGGACTGCTAATGAAAAACTGTTTTTT
CDR3aa: CSASGTANEKLFF

v_gene: TRBV20-1
d_gene: TRBD2
abundance: few
j_gene: TRBJ2-1
CDR3nt: TGCAGTGCTTGTGGACTAGCGGGGAACTACAATGAGCAGTTCTTC
CDR3aa: CSACGLAGNYNEQFF

v_gene: TRBV3-1/TRBV3-2
d_gene: TRBD1
abundance: .
j_gene: TRBJ1-4
CDR3nt: TGTGCCAGCAGCCCCGACAGGGGGGTTGAAAAACTGTTTTTT
CDR3aa: CASSPDRGVEKLFF

v_gene: TRBV5-1
d_gene: .
abundance: .
j_gene: TRBJ2-2
CDR3nt: TGCGCCACCTCGGACAGTCGGGACACCGGGGAGCTGTTTTTT
CDR3aa: CATSDSRDTGELFF

v_gene: TRBV7-9
d_gene: .
abundance: .
j_gene: TRBJ1-1
CDR3nt: TGTGCCAGCAGCTCCCCGAGCTTGATGAGGGTGGACACTGAAGCTTTCTTT
CDR3aa: CASSSPSLMRVDTEAFF

v_gene: TRBV2
d_gene: .
abundance: .
j_gene: TRBJ2-7
CDR3nt: TGTGCCAGCGCGGGCTACGAGCAGTACTTC
CDR3aa: CASAGYEQYF

v_gene: TRBV4-1
d_gene: .
abundance: .
j_gene: TRBJ1-3
CDR3nt: TGCGCCAGCAGCCAAGGGGTCACGACACCATCTGGAAACACCATATATTTT
CDR3aa: CASSQGVTTPSGNTIYF

v_gene: TRBV15
d_gene: .
abundance: .
j_gene: TRBJ2-7
CDR3nt: TGTGCCACCAGCAATCTCTACGAGCAGTACTTC
CDR3aa: CATSNLYEQYF

v_gene: TRBV5-1
d_gene: .
abundance: once
j_gene: TRBJ2-5
CDR3nt: TGCGCCAGCAGCCCTAGTGGGGGGATGGAGACCCAGTACTTC
CDR3aa: CASSPSGGMETQYF

v_gene: TRBV7-9
d_gene: .
abundance: .
j_gene: TRBJ2-1
CDR3nt: TGTGCCAGCAGCTTAGAGGCGGGCCGCGGAAGGAATGAGCAGTTCTTC
CDR3aa: CASSLEAGRGRNEQFF

v_gene: TRBV7-9
d_gene: .
abundance: .
j_gene: TRBJ1-1
CDR3nt: TGTGCCAGCAGCTTACGGGAGGGCGGCACTGAAGCTTTCTTT
CDR3aa: CASSLREGGTEAFF

v_gene: TRBV6-5
d_gene: .
abundance: .
j_gene: TRBJ1-2
CDR3nt: TGTGCCAGCAGTCGTGGTTTGGGGACAAACTATGGCTACACCTTC
CDR3aa: CASSRGLGTNYGYTF

v_gene: TRBV2
d_gene: TRBD1
abundance: .
j_gene: TRBJ1-2
CDR3nt: TGTGCCAGCCGGGACAGGCGAGCCAACTATGGCTACACCTTC
CDR3aa: CASRDRRANYGYTF

v_gene: TRBV2
d_gene: TRBD1
abundance: .
j_gene: TRBJ1-1
CDR3nt: TGTGCCAGCAGGGACAGGGTGGGAACTGAAGCTTTCTTT
CDR3aa: CASRDRVGTEAFF

v_gene: TRBV25-1
d_gene: .
abundance: .
j_gene: TRBJ1-4
CDR3nt: TGTGCCAGCAGTGATGCGGGTAGAGGGAGTGAAAAACTGTTTTTT
CDR3aa: CASSDAGRGSEKLFF

v_gene: TRBV30
d_gene: .
abundance: .
j_gene: TRBJ1-2
CDR3nt: TGTGCCTGGAGTGTTGCAGGGCGTGACTATGGCTACACCTTC
CDR3aa: CAWSVAGRDYGYTF

v_gene: TRBV19
d_gene: .
abundance: .
j_gene: TRBJ1-1
CDR3nt: TGTGCCAGTAGTCCGGACACTTCGAGGACTGAAGCTTTCTTT
CDR3aa: CASSPDTSRTEAFF

v_gene: TRBV4-1
d_gene: .
abundance: .
j_gene: TRBJ1-6
CDR3nt: TGCGCCAGCAGCCGAGCAGGGGCAGGATCACCCCTCCACTTT
CDR3aa: CASSRAGAGSPLHF

v_gene: TRBV6-5
d_gene: .
abundance: once
j_gene: TRBJ2-3
CDR3nt: TGTGCCAGCAGTTACGACTTTTCAGATACGCAGTATTTT
CDR3aa: CASSYDFSDTQYF

v_gene: TRBV4-2
d_gene: TRBD2
abundance: .
j_gene: TRBJ2-7
CDR3nt: TGTGCCAGCAGCCAAGATTTTGGGGGACTAAATTACGAGCAGTACTTC
CDR3aa: CASSQDFGGLNYEQYF

v_gene: TRBV3-1/TRBV3-2
d_gene: TRBD2
abundance: .
j_gene: TRBJ2-3
CDR3nt: TGTGCCAGCAGCAGGACTAGCTCCCCAGCGGCAGATACGCAGTATTTT
CDR3aa: CASSRTSSPAADTQYF

v_gene: TRBV6-1
d_gene: TRBD2
abundance: .
j_gene: TRBJ2-5
CDR3nt: TGTGCCAGCAGTGCCCTAGCGGGGTTGGAGACCCAGTACTTC
CDR3aa: CASSALAGLETQYF

v_gene: TRBV3-1/TRBV3-2
d_gene: .
abundance: few
j_gene: TRBJ2-5
CDR3nt: TGTGCCAGCAGCCAAGACGGCAGCGCCTCTCAAGAGACCCAGTACTTC
CDR3aa: CASSQDGSASQETQYF

v_gene: TRBV15
d_gene: .
abundance: .
j_gene: TRBJ1-6
CDR3nt: TGTGCCACCAGCACGCCGAGCTCCTATAATTCACCCCTCCACTTT
CDR3aa: CATSTPSSYNSPLHF

v_gene: TRBV3-1/TRBV3-2
d_gene: .
abundance: .
j_gene: TRBJ2-7
CDR3nt: TGTGCCAGCAGCCAACCGAGAGGCGAGCAGTACTTC
CDR3aa: CASSQPRGEQYF

v_gene: TRBV30
d_gene: .
abundance: .
j_gene: TRBJ2-5
CDR3nt: TGTGCCTGGAACCGCCCCACTCAACACGGAGGGAAACAAGAGACCCAGTACTTC
CDR3aa: CAWNRPTQHGGKQETQYF

v_gene: TRBV5-4
d_gene: .
abundance: .
j_gene: TRBJ2-7
CDR3nt: TGTGCCAGCAGCTCCACTAGTGGCTCCTACGAGCAGTACTTC
CDR3aa: CASSSTSGSYEQYF

v_gene: TRBV19
d_gene: .
abundance: .
j_gene: TRBJ1-5
CDR3nt: TGTGCCACCTGGAGGGGTATTCGGAATCAGCCCCAGCATTTT
CDR3aa: CATWRGIRNQPQHF

v_gene: TRBV2
d_gene: .
abundance: .
j_gene: TRBJ1-2
CDR3nt: TGTGCCAGCAGTGAGCAGGGCCTCTATGGCTACACCTTC
CDR3aa: CASSEQGLYGYTF

v_gene: TRBV5-1
d_gene: .
abundance: .
j_gene: TRBJ1-1
CDR3nt: TGCGCCAGCAGCAGCAAATCTATGAACACTGAAGCTTTCTTT
CDR3aa: CASSSKSMNTEAFF

v_gene: TRBV9
d_gene: .
abundance: .
j_gene: TRBJ2-2
CDR3nt: TGTGCCAGCAGCCCAGAGGGCAGACGGACCGGGGAGCTGTTTTTT
CDR3aa: CASSPEGRRTGELFF

v_gene: TRBV6-5
d_gene: .
abundance: .
j_gene: TRBJ1-1
CDR3nt: TGTGCCAGCAGAGGGACAAACACTGAAGCTTTCTTT
CDR3aa: CASRGTNTEAFF

v_gene: TRBV5-8
d_gene: .
abundance: many
j_gene: TRBJ2-2
CDR3nt: TGTGCCAGCAGCTTGGCCACAGGGATCGGGGAGCTGTTTTTT
CDR3aa: CASSLATGIGELFF

v_gene: TRBV19
d_gene: TRBD1
abundance: .
j_gene: TRBJ1-5
CDR3nt: TGTGCCGCCTCGAAGGCAGGGGGGCAGCCCCAGCATTTT
CDR3aa: CAASKAGGQPQHF

v_gene: TRBV20-1
d_gene: .
abundance: .
j_gene: TRBJ1-2
CDR3nt: TGCAGTGCTAGACATCTATATGGCTACACCTTC
CDR3aa: CSARHLYGYTF

v_gene: TRBV2
d_gene: TRBD2
abundance: .
j_gene: TRBJ2-1
CDR3nt: TGTGCCAGCAGTGAGCAGCGGGGGGGGTACAATGAGCAGTTCTTC
CDR3aa: CASSEQRGGYNEQFF

v_gene: TRBV15
d_gene: TRBD2
abundance: .
j_gene: TRBJ2-1
CDR3nt: TGTGCCACCAGCGAAGGGACTAGCGGGGGTGATGAGCAGTTCTTC
CDR3aa: CATSEGTSGGDEQFF

v_gene: TRBV7-9
d_gene: .
abundance: .
j_gene: TRBJ2-3
CDR3nt: TGTGCCAGCAGCTTAAGGAGGACGGATACGCAGTATTTT
CDR3aa: CASSLRRTDTQYF

v_gene: TRBV4-1
d_gene: TRBD1
abundance: few
j_gene: TRBJ1-3
CDR3nt: TGCGCCAGCAGAGGACAGGGGTCTGCTGGAAACACCATATATTTT
CDR3aa: CASRGQGSAGNTIYF

v_gene: TRBV9
d_gene: .
abundance: .
j_gene: TRBJ1-6
CDR3nt: TGTGCCAGCAGCGAGGGGTTGGGGAATTCACCCCTCCACTTT
CDR3aa: CASSEGLGNSPLHF

v_gene: TRBV30
d_gene: .
abundance: .
j_gene: TRBJ1-3
CDR3nt: TGTGCCTGGACCCGAGGGGGAAACACCATATATTTT
CDR3aa: CAWTRGGNTIYF